These T cell receptor beta chains were read from a single sample in a study of blood T cells in healthy people across ages. MiXCR, run by TCRdb on the 5' RACE reads, gives a single entry per CDR3 protein. The sample lists almost 300,000 distinct CDR3 sequences, roughly a quarter occurring once. The material sequenced was blood. The receptors here all came from a woman between 65 and 79 years old in good health. Each CDR3 is given with its conserved first and last residue. Expanded clones get a size class; other rows say once, few or many, or leave the size out.

v_call	clone_size	j_call	cdr3_aa
TRBV20-1	few	TRBJ2-4	CSAEPAVAKNIQYF
TRBV12-5	.	TRBJ1-1	CASGDGPNTEAFF
TRBV4-3	many	TRBJ2-3	CASSQDPVSMADTQYF
TRBV3-1	few	TRBJ2-5	CASSLLSLEETQYF
TRBV3-1	.	TRBJ2-5	CASTPGVGETQYF
TRBV14	few	TRBJ2-5	CASSDNRVKQETQYF
TRBV2	.	TRBJ2-7	CASEGPRQTGEQYF
TRBV7-8	many	TRBJ2-4	CASSLEAGLAKNIQYF
TRBV6-6	many	TRBJ1-4	CASSHRSGPNEKLFF
TRBV28	once	TRBJ1-4	CASNSRSWGLSNEKLFF
TRBV3-1	.	.	CASSQGRLAGGSETQYF
TRBV28	few	TRBJ2-7	CASSLSVGKGYEQYF
TRBV20-1	many	TRBJ1-3	CSARVLSTGGGFTIYF
TRBV5-1	few	TRBJ1-1	CASSLVARGNTEAFF
TRBV28	few	TRBJ2-4	CASSFPGENIQYF
TRBV24-1	many	TRBJ2-6	CATSDRGSGANVLTF
TRBV7-9	many	TRBJ1-2	CASTEDAFLNYGYTF
TRBV29-1	few	TRBJ2-1	CSVEPDRETYNEQFF
TRBV7-3	.	TRBJ2-5	CASSLTTEETQYF
TRBV7-3	few	.	CASSLTRTSGRADEQFF
TRBV28	.	TRBJ1-2	CASSIGTPGYGYTF
TRBV6-6	few	TRBJ2-7	CASRGTGAYEQYF
TRBV9	.	TRBJ2-5	CASSVGPASFSETQYF
TRBV4-1	.	TRBJ1-5	CASSQEYRTSRGPQHF
TRBV28	few	TRBJ2-7	CASSLLHGGQYF
TRBV2	.	TRBJ2-1	CTSRLAPYNEQFF
TRBV27	.	TRBJ1-5	CASSSRGHQPQHF
TRBV28	.	TRBJ2-4	CASSIQGNIQYF
TRBV11-2	.	TRBJ2-3	CASSRRGLAEGRLGTDTQYF
TRBV29-1	.	TRBJ1-2	CSVDLGAYGYTF